These T cell receptor beta chains were read from a single sample in a study of blood T cell repertoires in COVID-19. The protocol was immunoSEQ multiplex PCR, while the TCRdb copy is restricted to in-frame clones and leaves out a portion. The sample has 150,000 to 200,000 clones, approximately 87% seen once. Input material: peripheral blood. The source of these receptors is a person between 65 and 79 years old with COVID-19, enrolled during active disease. Each CDR3 is given with its conserved first and last residue. The D gene is left open where the match is weak. Clone size is given for some rows only: seen once, a few or many times, or a class if the clone is expanded.

d_gene: -
v_gene: TRBV5-1
j_gene: TRBJ2-3
abundance: -
CDR3nt: TGCGCCAGCAGCTTGGAAGCTAGAGCAGATACGCAGTATTTT
CDR3aa: CASSLEARADTQYF

d_gene: -
v_gene: TRBV7-2
j_gene: TRBJ2-1
abundance: -
CDR3nt: TGTGCCAGCAGCCTGGACAGAAGCAGAAATGAGCAGTTCTTC
CDR3aa: CASSLDRSRNEQFF

d_gene: TRBD1
v_gene: TRBV7-2
j_gene: TRBJ1-6
abundance: -
CDR3nt: TGTGCCAGCAGCTCCCCGAGACAGGGTTCCTATAATTCACCCCTCCACTTT
CDR3aa: CASSSPRQGSYNSPLHF

d_gene: -
v_gene: TRBV3-1/TRBV3-2
j_gene: TRBJ1-1
abundance: -
CDR3nt: TGTGCCAGCACGAAGACAGTCATGAACACTGAAGCTTTCTTT
CDR3aa: CASTKTVMNTEAFF

d_gene: -
v_gene: TRBV5-1
j_gene: TRBJ1-1
abundance: -
CDR3nt: TGCGCCAGCACCTCACAGGTGAACACTGAAGCTTTCTTT
CDR3aa: CASTSQVNTEAFF

d_gene: -
v_gene: TRBV28
j_gene: TRBJ1-4
abundance: -
CDR3nt: TGTGCCAGCAGTTCGGCAGGGGTGGGTGAAAAACTGTTTTTT
CDR3aa: CASSSAGVGEKLFF

d_gene: TRBD2
v_gene: TRBV28
j_gene: TRBJ2-7
abundance: -
CDR3nt: TGTGCCAGCCGGACGGGACTAGCTCTCGAGCAGTACTTC
CDR3aa: CASRTGLALEQYF

d_gene: -
v_gene: TRBV7-2
j_gene: TRBJ2-7
abundance: few
CDR3nt: TGTGCCAGCAGCTTAGTCTCCGGGGTGGCTGGCGCGTCCTACGAGCAGTACTTC
CDR3aa: CASSLVSGVAGASYEQYF

d_gene: TRBD2
v_gene: TRBV6-6
j_gene: TRBJ2-1
abundance: few
CDR3nt: TGTGCCAGCAGTTACGCGGGGAGGGATGAGCAGTTCTTC
CDR3aa: CASSYAGRDEQFF

d_gene: -
v_gene: TRBV5-4
j_gene: TRBJ1-1
abundance: many
CDR3nt: TGTGCCAGCAGCTGGAAGGTGGTTCGGGGACTACCGAACACTGAAGCTTTCTTT
CDR3aa: CASSWKVVRGLPNTEAFF

d_gene: -
v_gene: TRBV14
j_gene: TRBJ1-4
abundance: -
CDR3nt: TGTGCCAGCAGCCAACTTGCCGGAAAACTGTTTTTT
CDR3aa: CASSQLAGKLFF

d_gene: TRBD2
v_gene: TRBV3-1/TRBV3-2
j_gene: TRBJ2-7
abundance: -
CDR3nt: TGTGCCAGCAGCCCCGCTTTCCTGACTAGCGGGGTTTCTGGCGAGCAGTACTTC
CDR3aa: CASSPAFLTSGVSGEQYF

d_gene: TRBD1
v_gene: TRBV7-9
j_gene: TRBJ2-5
abundance: -
CDR3nt: TGTGCCAGCAGCTTCCGACAGGGAACCCAAGAGACCCAGTACTTC
CDR3aa: CASSFRQGTQETQYF

d_gene: TRBD2
v_gene: TRBV6-5
j_gene: TRBJ2-5
abundance: -
CDR3nt: TGTGCCAGCAAAGTAGCGGGAGGGATACAAGAGACCCAGTACTTC
CDR3aa: CASKVAGGIQETQYF

d_gene: TRBD1
v_gene: TRBV3-1/TRBV3-2
j_gene: TRBJ2-1
abundance: -
CDR3nt: TGTGCCAGGCAGGGCCTCGGGGGACAGGGAGGCAATGAGCAGTTCTTC
CDR3aa: CARQGLGGQGGNEQFF

d_gene: -
v_gene: TRBV28
j_gene: TRBJ1-2
abundance: -
CDR3nt: TGTGCCAGCATCTCGGGGGGGACACTCTATGGCTACACCTTC
CDR3aa: CASISGGTLYGYTF

d_gene: -
v_gene: TRBV6-5
j_gene: TRBJ2-5
abundance: -
CDR3nt: TGTGCCAGCAGGAAGGGGGGGCTAGAGACCCAGTACTTC
CDR3aa: CASRKGGLETQYF

d_gene: -
v_gene: TRBV7-2
j_gene: TRBJ2-5
abundance: once
CDR3nt: TGTGCCAGCAGCTCCGGGCAAGAGACCCAGTACTTC
CDR3aa: CASSSGQETQYF

d_gene: -
v_gene: TRBV4-3
j_gene: TRBJ2-1
abundance: -
CDR3nt: TGCGCCAGCAGCCAAGATTTCCAGGGCCCCTACAATGAGCAGTTCTTC
CDR3aa: CASSQDFQGPYNEQFF

d_gene: TRBD1
v_gene: TRBV19
j_gene: TRBJ1-5
abundance: -
CDR3nt: TGTGCCAGTAGTCTAGGGACAGACGGCAATCAGCCCCAGCATTTT
CDR3aa: CASSLGTDGNQPQHF

d_gene: -
v_gene: TRBV27
j_gene: TRBJ1-5
abundance: -
CDR3nt: TGTGCCAGCAGTTCCCAGAGAGGGGGTCAGCCCCAGCATTTT
CDR3aa: CASSSQRGGQPQHF

d_gene: TRBD2
v_gene: TRBV14
j_gene: TRBJ2-1
abundance: -
CDR3nt: TGTGCCAGCAGCCCCGTGGGACTAGCGGGGGACAATGAGCAGTTCTTC
CDR3aa: CASSPVGLAGDNEQFF

d_gene: -
v_gene: TRBV6-2/TRBV6-3
j_gene: TRBJ2-3
abundance: -
CDR3nt: TGTGCCAGCAGCTACTCTTCATCCCCAGATACGCAGTATTTT
CDR3aa: CASSYSSSPDTQYF

d_gene: -
v_gene: TRBV6-5
j_gene: TRBJ1-5
abundance: -
CDR3nt: TGTGCCAGCAGTCCCTTCCCAGGAAACAATCAGCCCCAGCATTTT
CDR3aa: CASSPFPGNNQPQHF

d_gene: TRBD2
v_gene: TRBV11-1
j_gene: TRBJ2-3
abundance: -
CDR3nt: TGTGCCAGCAGAATTGATGGCGCGGGGGGAACCGATACGCAGTATTTT
CDR3aa: CASRIDGAGGTDTQYF

d_gene: TRBD1
v_gene: TRBV5-1
j_gene: TRBJ2-5
abundance: -
CDR3nt: TGCGCCAGCAGCTTGTTAGTGGGACAGGGGGCGCGGGAGACCCAGTACTTC
CDR3aa: CASSLLVGQGARETQYF

d_gene: TRBD1
v_gene: TRBV6-5
j_gene: TRBJ1-2
abundance: -
CDR3nt: TGTGCCAGCACTATGACAGGGGGCGCCATGGGCTACACCTTC
CDR3aa: CASTMTGGAMGYTF

d_gene: TRBD2
v_gene: TRBV24-1
j_gene: TRBJ2-2
abundance: -
CDR3nt: TGTGCCACCAGTGACCCCGGACTAGCGGGAGGAAGCACCGGGGAGCTGTTTTTT
CDR3aa: CATSDPGLAGGSTGELFF

d_gene: -
v_gene: TRBV12-3/TRBV12-4
j_gene: TRBJ1-4
abundance: -
CDR3nt: TGTGCCAGCAGACGGGGGGCGAACGAAAAACTGTTTTTT
CDR3aa: CASRRGANEKLFF

d_gene: -
v_gene: TRBV7-2
j_gene: TRBJ1-2
abundance: -
CDR3nt: TGTGCCAGCAGCTTAAATGCGCGGGGGGCCGGCTATGGCTACACCTTC
CDR3aa: CASSLNARGAGYGYTF

d_gene: -
v_gene: TRBV9
j_gene: TRBJ2-7
abundance: -
CDR3nt: TGTGCCAGCAGCGCCGGACTATCCCTATACGAGCAGTACTTC
CDR3aa: CASSAGLSLYEQYF

d_gene: -
v_gene: TRBV28
j_gene: TRBJ2-7
abundance: -
CDR3nt: TGTGCCAGCAGACCACAGGGTACCTACGAGCAGTACTTC
CDR3aa: CASRPQGTYEQYF

d_gene: -
v_gene: TRBV25-1
j_gene: TRBJ1-4
abundance: -
CDR3nt: TGTGCCAGCAGTGAAGGCCAGACAGAGTTTAATGAAAAACTGTTTTTT
CDR3aa: CASSEGQTEFNEKLFF

d_gene: -
v_gene: TRBV19
j_gene: TRBJ2-2
abundance: -
CDR3nt: TGTGCCAGTAGTTTGGGGGCTCGTCGCACCGGGGAGCTGTTTTTT
CDR3aa: CASSLGARRTGELFF

d_gene: -
v_gene: TRBV7-5
j_gene: TRBJ1-4
abundance: medium-sized
CDR3nt: TGTGTCAGAAGCTTTCAGGGTGAGTCTAATGAAAAACTGTTTTTT
CDR3aa: CVRSFQGESNEKLFF

d_gene: -
v_gene: TRBV4-3
j_gene: TRBJ1-2
abundance: -
CDR3nt: TGCGCCAGCAGCCAAGTAGTAGCTAACTATGGCTACACCTTC
CDR3aa: CASSQVVANYGYTF

d_gene: TRBD2
v_gene: TRBV7-9
j_gene: TRBJ2-5
abundance: once
CDR3nt: TGTGCCAGCAGCTCATCGGGGGGGGTCCAAGAGACCCAGTACTTC
CDR3aa: CASSSSGGVQETQYF

d_gene: TRBD2
v_gene: TRBV4-1
j_gene: TRBJ2-1
abundance: -
CDR3nt: TGCGCCAGCAGCCAAGTGCCGGGACTAGCGGGGGGCTCCTACAATGAGCAGTTCTTC
CDR3aa: CASSQVPGLAGGSYNEQFF

d_gene: -
v_gene: TRBV7-2
j_gene: TRBJ2-6
abundance: -
CDR3nt: TGTGCCAGCAGCTTTCAGGTTTCTGGGGCCAACGTCCTGACTTTC
CDR3aa: CASSFQVSGANVLTF

d_gene: -
v_gene: TRBV6-4
j_gene: TRBJ2-3
abundance: -
CDR3nt: TGTGCCAGCAGCCCAACTCCGGGACAAACCACAGATACGCAGTATTTT
CDR3aa: CASSPTPGQTTDTQYF

d_gene: -
v_gene: TRBV28
j_gene: TRBJ1-5
abundance: -
CDR3nt: TGTGCCAGCAGTTTATGGAGGGAAACCTACAATCAGCCCCAGCATTTT
CDR3aa: CASSLWRETYNQPQHF

d_gene: -
v_gene: TRBV19
j_gene: TRBJ2-5
abundance: -
CDR3nt: TGTGCCAGTAGGGCAGGGGAAGAGACCCAGTACTTC
CDR3aa: CASRAGEETQYF

d_gene: TRBD2
v_gene: TRBV7-2
j_gene: TRBJ2-1
abundance: -
CDR3nt: TGTGCCAGCAGCTTAAGCGGGAGGGGGGAGCAGTTCTTC
CDR3aa: CASSLSGRGEQFF

d_gene: -
v_gene: TRBV2
j_gene: TRBJ2-7
abundance: few
CDR3nt: TGTGCCAGCAGTGAAGTAGTCCTGGCCTACGAGCAGTACTTC
CDR3aa: CASSEVVLAYEQYF

d_gene: -
v_gene: TRBV7-2
j_gene: TRBJ1-2
abundance: -
CDR3nt: TGTGCCAGCAGCTTAGGTCAGATAGACAAGAACTATGGCTACACCTTC
CDR3aa: CASSLGQIDKNYGYTF

d_gene: -
v_gene: TRBV7-2
j_gene: TRBJ1-2
abundance: -
CDR3nt: TGTGCCAGCAGCTTGACGACCGGGTCGTCTGCTCAGTTTGGCTACACCTTC
CDR3aa: CASSLTTGSSAQFGYTF

d_gene: -
v_gene: TRBV2
j_gene: TRBJ2-1
abundance: -
CDR3nt: TGTGCCAGCAGTGAGGAACAGGGAGTGTCCTACAATGAGCAGTTCTTC
CDR3aa: CASSEEQGVSYNEQFF

d_gene: -
v_gene: TRBV5-6
j_gene: TRBJ1-1
abundance: once
CDR3nt: TGTGCCAGCAGCTTGGCCAGCGCTGGGACTGAAGCTTTCTTT
CDR3aa: CASSLASAGTEAFF

d_gene: TRBD1
v_gene: TRBV18
j_gene: TRBJ1-3
abundance: -
CDR3nt: TGTGCCAGCTCACCACCGTCCCGGACAGGAGGATCTGGAAACACCATATATTTT
CDR3aa: CASSPPSRTGGSGNTIYF

d_gene: TRBD1
v_gene: TRBV2
j_gene: TRBJ2-2
abundance: -
CDR3nt: TGTGCCAGCAGACAGGGACAGGGATACGGGGAGCTGTTTTTT
CDR3aa: CASRQGQGYGELFF

d_gene: -
v_gene: TRBV2
j_gene: TRBJ2-5
abundance: -
CDR3nt: TGTGCCAGCCTACGGGACCAAGAGACCCAGTACTTC
CDR3aa: CASLRDQETQYF

d_gene: -
v_gene: TRBV29-1
j_gene: TRBJ1-1
abundance: -
CDR3nt: TGCAGCGGAAAAAACCCAGGGATGGGCACTGAAGCTTTCTTT
CDR3aa: CSGKNPGMGTEAFF